The T cell receptor beta chain described here comes from a study of post-analysis software for immune sequencing data. General study results and limits: Five or six TRBV segments, TRBV5-6, TRBV5-1 and TRBV20-1 among them, were found more frequent in patients than controls.

This clonotype was detected a few times. Antigen: not known. Unique molecular identifiers featured in each of the TCR beta cDNA libraries. MiXCR, applied by TCRdb to the PCR reads, yields one record per CDR3 protein. This sample has about half a million distinct CDR3 sequences, with 34% found just once. The J segment lost 7 bases and the V segment lost 6 bases, leaving 10 bases of the junction unmatched. There are 15 residues in the CDR3. In germline, CDR1 is MNHNY, CDR2 SVGAGI (reference sequence). This clonotype was sampled from a girl aged 2-17 years with multiple sclerosis. The sample consisted of blood. The J gene is TRBJ2-1, the V gene TRBV6-6, with TRBD2 matching over 9 bases. CDR3 protein: CASRASGVGRNEQFF. CDR3 nucleotide sequence: TGTGCCAGCAGAGCTAGCGGGGTGGGTAGAAATGAGCAGTTCTTC.